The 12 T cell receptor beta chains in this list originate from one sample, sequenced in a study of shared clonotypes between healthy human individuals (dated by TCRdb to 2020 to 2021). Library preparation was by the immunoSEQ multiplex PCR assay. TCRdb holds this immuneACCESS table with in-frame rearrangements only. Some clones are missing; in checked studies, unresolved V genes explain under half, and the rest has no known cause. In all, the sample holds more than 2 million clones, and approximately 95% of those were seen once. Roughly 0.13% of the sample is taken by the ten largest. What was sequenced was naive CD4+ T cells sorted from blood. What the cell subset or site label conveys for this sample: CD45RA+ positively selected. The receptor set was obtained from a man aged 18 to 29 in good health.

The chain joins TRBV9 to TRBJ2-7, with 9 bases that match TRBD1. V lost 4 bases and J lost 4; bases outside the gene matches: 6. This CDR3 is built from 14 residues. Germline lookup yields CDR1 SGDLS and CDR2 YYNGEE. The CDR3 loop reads CASSNTGGPYEQYF. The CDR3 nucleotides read TGTGCCAGCAGCAATACAGGGGGCCCATACGAGCAGTACTTC. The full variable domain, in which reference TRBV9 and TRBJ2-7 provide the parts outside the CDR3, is DSGVTQTPKHLITATGQRVTLRCSPRSGDLSVYWYQQSLDQGLQFLIQYYNGEERAKGNILERFSAQQFPDLHSELNLSSLELGDSALYFCASSNTGGPYEQYFGPGTRLTVT.

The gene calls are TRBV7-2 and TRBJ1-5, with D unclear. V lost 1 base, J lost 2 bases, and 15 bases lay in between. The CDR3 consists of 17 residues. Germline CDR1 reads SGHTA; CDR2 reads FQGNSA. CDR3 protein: CASSLGERAPGNQPQHF. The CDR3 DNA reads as TGTGCCAGCAGCTTAGGGGAACGCGCTCCTGGCAATCAGCCCCAGCATTTT.

In nucleotides, the CDR3 is TGTGCCAGCAGCTTGGAACCCCGCGTCTCATCCGGAAACACCATATATTTT. Its protein product is CASSLEPRVSSGNTIYF. This chain connects TRBV5-5 to TRBJ1-3; D not certain. Trimming removed 0 bases at V and 4 bases at J, with 17 bases between. Germline assignment: CDR1 SGHKS and CDR2 YYEKEE (reference sequence). The CDR3 is 17 amino acids.

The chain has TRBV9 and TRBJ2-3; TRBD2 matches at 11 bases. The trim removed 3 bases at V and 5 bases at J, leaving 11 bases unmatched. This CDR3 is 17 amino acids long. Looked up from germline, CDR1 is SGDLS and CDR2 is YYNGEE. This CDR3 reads CASSASPGTSGLDTQYF. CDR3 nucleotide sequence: TGTGCCAGCAGCGCCTCCCCCGGGACTAGCGGATTAGATACGCAGTATTTT.

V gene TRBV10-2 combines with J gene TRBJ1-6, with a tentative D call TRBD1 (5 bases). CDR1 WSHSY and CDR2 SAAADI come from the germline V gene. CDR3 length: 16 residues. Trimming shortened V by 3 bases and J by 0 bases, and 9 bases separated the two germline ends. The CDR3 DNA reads TGCGCCAGCAGTGAAGGGGATGACTCCTATAATTCACCCCTCCACTTT. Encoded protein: CASSEGDDSYNSPLHF.

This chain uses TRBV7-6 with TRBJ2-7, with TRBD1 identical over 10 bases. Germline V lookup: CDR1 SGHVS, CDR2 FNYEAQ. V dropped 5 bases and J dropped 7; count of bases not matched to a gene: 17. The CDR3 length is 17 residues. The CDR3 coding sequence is TGTGCCAGCAGCCCAGAGAGGCTAGGGACAGGGGATAGGGAGCAGTACTTC. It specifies CASSPERLGTGDREQYF. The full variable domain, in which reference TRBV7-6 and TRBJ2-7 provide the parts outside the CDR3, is GAGVSQSPRYKVTKRGQDVALRCDPISGHVSLYWYRQALGQGPEFLTYFNYEAQQDKSGLPNDRFSAERPEGSISTLTIQRTEQRDSAMYRCASSPERLGTGDREQYFGPGTRLTVT.

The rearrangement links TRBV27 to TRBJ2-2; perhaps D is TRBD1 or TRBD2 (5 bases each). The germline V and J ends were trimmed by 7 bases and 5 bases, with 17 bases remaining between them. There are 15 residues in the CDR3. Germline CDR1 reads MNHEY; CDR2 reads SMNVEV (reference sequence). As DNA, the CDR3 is TGTGCCAGCACCCCCTCCTGGGGGAATACCGGGGAGCTGTTTTTT. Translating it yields CASTPSWGNTGELFF.

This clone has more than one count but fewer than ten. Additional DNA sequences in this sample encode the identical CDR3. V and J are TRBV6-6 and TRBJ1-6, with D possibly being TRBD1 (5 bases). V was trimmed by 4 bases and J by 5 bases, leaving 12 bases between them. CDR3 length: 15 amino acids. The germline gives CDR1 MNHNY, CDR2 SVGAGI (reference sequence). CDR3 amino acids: CASSWGGGDNSPLHF. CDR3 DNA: TGTGCCAGCAGTTGGGGCGGAGGAGATAATTCACCCCTCCACTTT.

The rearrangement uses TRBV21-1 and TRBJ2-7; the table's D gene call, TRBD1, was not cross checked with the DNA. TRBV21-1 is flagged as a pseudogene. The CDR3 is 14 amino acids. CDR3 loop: CASSKVGDTYEQYF. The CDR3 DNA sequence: TGTGCCAGCAGCAAAGTCGGGGACACCTACGAGCAGTACTTC.

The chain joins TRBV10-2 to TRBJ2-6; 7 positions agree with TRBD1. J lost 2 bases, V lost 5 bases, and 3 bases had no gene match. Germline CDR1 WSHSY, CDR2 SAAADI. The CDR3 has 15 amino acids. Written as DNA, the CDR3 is TGCGCCAGCAGTTCCGGGACAGCTGGGGCCAACGTCCTGACTTTC. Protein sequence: CASSSGTAGANVLTF.

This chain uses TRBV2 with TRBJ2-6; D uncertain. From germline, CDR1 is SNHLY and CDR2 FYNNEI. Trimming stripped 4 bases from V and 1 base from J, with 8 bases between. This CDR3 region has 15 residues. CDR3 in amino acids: CASSGSVSGANVLTF. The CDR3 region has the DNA TGTGCCAGCAGTGGGTCCGTATCTGGGGCCAACGTCCTGACTTTC.

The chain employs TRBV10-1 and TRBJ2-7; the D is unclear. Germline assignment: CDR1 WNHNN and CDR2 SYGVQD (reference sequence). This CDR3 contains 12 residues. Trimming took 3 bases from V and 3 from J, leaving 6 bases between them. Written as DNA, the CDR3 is TGCGCCAGCAGTGATTACAGCTACGAGCAGTACTTC. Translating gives CASSDYSYEQYF.